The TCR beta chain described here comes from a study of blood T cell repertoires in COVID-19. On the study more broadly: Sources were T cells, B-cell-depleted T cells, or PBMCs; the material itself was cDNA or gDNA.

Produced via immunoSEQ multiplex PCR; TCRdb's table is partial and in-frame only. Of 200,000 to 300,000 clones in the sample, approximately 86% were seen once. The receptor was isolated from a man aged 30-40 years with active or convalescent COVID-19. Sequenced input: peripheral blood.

In DNA, the CDR3 is TGCGCCAGCAGCCATAGTCAGGGCTTAGTGGATGGCTACACCTTC. This translates into CASSHSQGLVDGYTF. The chain joins TRBV4-1 to TRBJ1-2; D possibly corresponds to TRBD1 (5 bases). V was pared by 3 bases and J by 6 bases, with 17 bases between. This CDR3 region has 15 residues. CDR1 is MGHRA and CDR2 is YSYEKL in the germline V gene.